This T cell receptor (beta chain) was identified during a study of quantifying T cell responses using KT2 cells. Study as a whole: TCR alpha and beta constant-region primers primed reverse transcription of RNA.

The V end was cut by 2 bases, the J end by 6 bases, with 11 bases between. The CDR3 sequence is 13 residues long. Germline assignment: CDR1 GTSNPN and CDR2 SVGIG (reference sequence). This clonotype was counted only a few times. The cDNA 3' end received a ligated oligonucleotide with a UMI. An equimolar mix of RC1.1 and RC1.2 primed the beta chain across TRBC1 and TRBC2. Using its own MiXCR run on the UMI-ligation and nested PCR reads, TCRdb lists one record per CDR3 protein. The sample holds some 48,000 distinct CDR3 sequences, about 9.9% seen once. The specimen sequenced was PBMCs spiked with cells of the T cell clone KT2. The V gene is TRBV30, the J gene TRBJ1-5, with D maybe TRBD1 (6 bases). The receptor comes from a human donor. The CDR3 sequence is CAWSLQGSQPQHF. CDR3 sequence (DNA): TGTGCCTGGAGTCTACAGGGAAGTCAGCCCCAGCATTTT.